This TCR beta chain was identified in a study of molecular identifiers for immune sequencing clone quantification. Study findings and constraints: Sizes of highly expanded clones could be underestimated through identical TCRs sharing a barcode. The study reportedly detected spiked Jurkat TCR RNA from one cell among over 950,000 naive cells.

The CDR3 covers 14 residues. The ends were cut back, 10 bases at V and 6 bases at J, with 19 bases in the middle. Per the germline V gene, CDR1 is MNHEY and CDR2 is SVGEGT. Points on this clonotype: Antigen unknown.

Each CDR3 protein is one row after TCRdb ran MiXCR on the PCR reads. Here the sample spans approximately 550,000 distinct CDR3 sequences, under 30% being singletons. The material sequenced was naive CD8+ T cells from blood, with Jurkat cell RNA spiked in. The subset here: FACS-sorted CD8+CD4-CCR7+CD45RA+ naive T cells. This clonotype was obtained from a human donor in good health. Some libraries in this study had Jurkat cell RNA spiked in. The genes are TRBV6-2 or TRBV6-3 and TRBJ2-1, with D perhaps being TRBD1 or TRBD2 (5 bases each). The CDR3 reads CATYRWGLGNEQFF. The CDR3, as DNA: TGTGCCACGTATAGGTGGGGGTTAGGCAATGAGCAGTTCTTC.